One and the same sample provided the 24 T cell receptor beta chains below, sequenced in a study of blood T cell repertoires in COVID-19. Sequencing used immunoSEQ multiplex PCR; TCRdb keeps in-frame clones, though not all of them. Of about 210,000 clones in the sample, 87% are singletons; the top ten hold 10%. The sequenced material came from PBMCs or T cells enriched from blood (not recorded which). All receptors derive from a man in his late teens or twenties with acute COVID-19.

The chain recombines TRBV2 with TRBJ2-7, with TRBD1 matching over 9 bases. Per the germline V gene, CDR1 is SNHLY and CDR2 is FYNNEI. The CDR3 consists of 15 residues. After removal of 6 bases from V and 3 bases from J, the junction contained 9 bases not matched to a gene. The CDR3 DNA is TGTGCCAGCAGCCCAAACCGGGACAGGGACTACGAGCAGTACTTC. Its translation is CASSPNRDRDYEQYF.

CDR3 sequence (DNA): TGTGCCAGCAGCTTAGAGCGAGGGAGCTCTGGAAACACCATATATTTT. Amino acid sequence: CASSLERGSSGNTIYF. The chain joins TRBV7-9 to TRBJ1-3; D is undetermined. CDR1 and CDR2 (germline): SEHNR, FQNEAQ (reference sequence). V was clipped by 1 base and J by 0 bases, with 10 bases between them. This CDR3 has 16 amino acids.

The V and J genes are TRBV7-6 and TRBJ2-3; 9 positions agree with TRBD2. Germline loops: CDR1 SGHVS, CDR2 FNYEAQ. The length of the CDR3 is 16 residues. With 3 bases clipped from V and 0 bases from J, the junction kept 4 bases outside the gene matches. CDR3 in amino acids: CASSFGSGGSTDTQYF. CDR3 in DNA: TGTGCCAGCAGCTTCGGTAGCGGGGGTAGCACAGATACGCAGTATTTT.

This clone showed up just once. The CDR3 bases are TGTGCCAGCAGCTTAGGGGACAGGGGGCAACTAGCGGGAGACAATGAGCAGTTCTTC. Translation: CASSLGDRGQLAGDNEQFF. The chain has TRBV11-3 and TRBJ2-1; tentative D call: TRBD1 (12 bases). CDR3 length equals 19 residues. The germline V gene has CDR1 SGHNT and CDR2 YENEEA. V was cut by 1 base and J by 5 bases, with 24 bases left in between.

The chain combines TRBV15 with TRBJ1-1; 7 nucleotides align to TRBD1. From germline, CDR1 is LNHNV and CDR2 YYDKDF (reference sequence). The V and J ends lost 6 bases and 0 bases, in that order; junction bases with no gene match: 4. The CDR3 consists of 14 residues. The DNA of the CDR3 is TGTGCCACCAGATTGGGACAGTTGAACACTGAAGCTTTCTTT. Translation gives CATRLGQLNTEAFF.

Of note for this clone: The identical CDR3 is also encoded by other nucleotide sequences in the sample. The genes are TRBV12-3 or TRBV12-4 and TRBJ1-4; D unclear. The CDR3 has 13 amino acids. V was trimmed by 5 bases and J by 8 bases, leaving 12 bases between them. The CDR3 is CASSPSGYEKLFF. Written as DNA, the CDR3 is TGTGCCAGCAGTCCCTCGGGGTACGAAAAACTGTTTTTT.

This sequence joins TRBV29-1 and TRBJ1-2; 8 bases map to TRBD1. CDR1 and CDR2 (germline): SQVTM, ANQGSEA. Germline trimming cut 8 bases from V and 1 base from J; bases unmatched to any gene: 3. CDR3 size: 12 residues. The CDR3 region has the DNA TGCAGCTCGGGACAGGATAACTATGGCTACACCTTC. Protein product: CSSGQDNYGYTF.

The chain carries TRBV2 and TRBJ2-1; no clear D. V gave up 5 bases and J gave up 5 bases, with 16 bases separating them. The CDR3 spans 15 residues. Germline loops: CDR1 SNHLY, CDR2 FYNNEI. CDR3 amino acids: CASSIELPPHNEQFF. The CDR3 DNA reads TGTGCCAGCAGTATCGAGCTCCCCCCCCACAATGAGCAGTTCTTC.

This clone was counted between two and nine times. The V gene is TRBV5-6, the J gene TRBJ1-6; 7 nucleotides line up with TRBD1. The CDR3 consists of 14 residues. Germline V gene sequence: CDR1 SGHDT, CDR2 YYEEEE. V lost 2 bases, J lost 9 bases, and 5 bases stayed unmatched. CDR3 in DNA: TGTGCCAGCAGCTTCCAGGGGGGTAGTTCACCCCTCCACTTT. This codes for CASSFQGGSSPLHF.

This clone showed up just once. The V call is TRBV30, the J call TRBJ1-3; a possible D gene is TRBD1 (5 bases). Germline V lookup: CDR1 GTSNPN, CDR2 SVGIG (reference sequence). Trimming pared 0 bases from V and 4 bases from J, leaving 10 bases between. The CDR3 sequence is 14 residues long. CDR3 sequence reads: CAWSVAGIGNTIYF. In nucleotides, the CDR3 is TGTGCCTGGAGTGTAGCAGGGATAGGAAACACCATATATTTT.

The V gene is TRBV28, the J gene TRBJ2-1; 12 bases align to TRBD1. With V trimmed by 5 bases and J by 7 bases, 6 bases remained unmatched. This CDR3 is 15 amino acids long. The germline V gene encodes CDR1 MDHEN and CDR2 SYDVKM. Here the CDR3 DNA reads TGTGCCAGCAGTGCGGGACAGGGGGCAGGTAATGAGCAGTTCTTC. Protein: CASSAGQGAGNEQFF.

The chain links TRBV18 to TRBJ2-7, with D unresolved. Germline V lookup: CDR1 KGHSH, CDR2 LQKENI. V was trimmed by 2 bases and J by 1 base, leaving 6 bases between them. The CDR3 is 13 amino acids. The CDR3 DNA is TGTGCCAGCTCACCAGGCGGATCCTACGAGCAGTACTTC. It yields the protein CASSPGGSYEQYF.

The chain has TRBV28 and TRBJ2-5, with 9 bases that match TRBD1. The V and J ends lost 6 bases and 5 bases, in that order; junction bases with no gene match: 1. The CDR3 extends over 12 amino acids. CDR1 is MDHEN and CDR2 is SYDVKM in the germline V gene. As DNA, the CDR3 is TGTGCCAGCAGAACAGGGGGCGAGACCCAGTACTTC. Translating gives CASRTGGETQYF.

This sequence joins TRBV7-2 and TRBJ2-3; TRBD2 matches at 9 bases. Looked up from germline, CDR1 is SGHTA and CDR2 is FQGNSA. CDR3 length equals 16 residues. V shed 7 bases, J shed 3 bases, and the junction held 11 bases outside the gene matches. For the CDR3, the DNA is TGTGCCAGCAAAGGTTCTAGCGGGGCGAGGACAGATACGCAGTATTTT. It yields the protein CASKGSSGARTDTQYF.

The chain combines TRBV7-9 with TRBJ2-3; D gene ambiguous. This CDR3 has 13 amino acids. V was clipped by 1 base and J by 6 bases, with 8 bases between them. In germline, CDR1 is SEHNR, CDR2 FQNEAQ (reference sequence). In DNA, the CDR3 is TGTGCCAGCAGCTTAGATGGCTCCGATACGCAGTATTTT. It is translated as CASSLDGSDTQYF. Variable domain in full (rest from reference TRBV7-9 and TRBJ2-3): DTGVSQNPRHKITKRGQNVTFRCDPISEHNRLYWYRQTLGQGPEFLTYFQNEAQLEKSRLLSDRFSAERPKGSFSTLEIQRTEQGDSAMYLCASSLDGSDTQYFGPGTRLTVL.

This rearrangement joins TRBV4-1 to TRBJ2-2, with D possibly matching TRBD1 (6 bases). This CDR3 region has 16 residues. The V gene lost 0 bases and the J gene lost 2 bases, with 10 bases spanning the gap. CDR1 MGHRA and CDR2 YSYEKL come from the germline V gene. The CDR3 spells CASSQDGTTNTGELFF. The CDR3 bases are TGCGCCAGCAGCCAAGACGGGACAACAAACACCGGGGAGCTGTTTTTT.

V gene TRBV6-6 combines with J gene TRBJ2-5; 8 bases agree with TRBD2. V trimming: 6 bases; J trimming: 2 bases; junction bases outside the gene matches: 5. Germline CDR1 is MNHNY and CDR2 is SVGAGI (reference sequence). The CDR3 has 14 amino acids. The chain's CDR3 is CASRPREVQETQYF. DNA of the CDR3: TGTGCCAGCAGACCGCGGGAGGTTCAAGAGACCCAGTACTTC.

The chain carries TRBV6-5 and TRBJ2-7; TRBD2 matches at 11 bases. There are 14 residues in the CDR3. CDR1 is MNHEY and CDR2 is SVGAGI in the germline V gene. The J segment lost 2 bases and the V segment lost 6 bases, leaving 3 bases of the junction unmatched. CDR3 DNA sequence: TGTGCCAGCAGGGTACTAGCGGGAGCCTACGAGCAGTACTTC. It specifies CASRVLAGAYEQYF.

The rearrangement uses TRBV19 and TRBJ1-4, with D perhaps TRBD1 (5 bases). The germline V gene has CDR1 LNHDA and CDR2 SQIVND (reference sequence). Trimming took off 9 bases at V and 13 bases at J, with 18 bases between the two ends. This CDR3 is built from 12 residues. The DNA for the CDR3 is TGTGCCAGCCACACAGGAGGCGGGACACTGTTTTTT. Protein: CASHTGGGTLFF.

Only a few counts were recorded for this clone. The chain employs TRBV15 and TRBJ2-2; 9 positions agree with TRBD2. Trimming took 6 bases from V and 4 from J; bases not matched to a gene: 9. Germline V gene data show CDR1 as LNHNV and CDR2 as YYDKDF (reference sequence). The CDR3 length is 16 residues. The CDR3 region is CATSLASGTFTGELFF. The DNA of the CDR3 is TGTGCCACCAGTTTGGCTAGCGGGACTTTCACCGGGGAGCTGTTTTTT.

This CDR3 is CASSSFGLAGVGYEQYF. Here the CDR3 DNA reads TGTGCCAGCAGCTCCTTTGGACTAGCGGGAGTAGGATACGAGCAGTACTTC. The chain links TRBV7-3 to TRBJ2-7, with 13 bases fitting TRBD2. The V gene end was trimmed by 4 bases and the J gene end by 4 bases; junction bases not matched to a gene: 10. Germline-derived CDR1 and CDR2 are SGHTA and FQGTGA. The CDR3 is 17 amino acids.

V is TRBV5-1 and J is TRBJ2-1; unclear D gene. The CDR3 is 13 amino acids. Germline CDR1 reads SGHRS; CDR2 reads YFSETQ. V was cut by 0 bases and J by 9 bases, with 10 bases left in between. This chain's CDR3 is CASSLAGGVEQFF. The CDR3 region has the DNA TGCGCCAGCAGCTTGGCCGGCGGAGTTGAGCAGTTCTTC.

The CDR3 sequence is CASSRTDTEAFF. CDR3 in DNA: TGTGCCAGCAGCCGGACAGACACTGAAGCTTTCTTT. The rearrangement uses TRBV7-9 and TRBJ1-1; D possibly corresponds to TRBD1 (6 bases). CDR1 is SEHNR, CDR2 FQNEAQ, per germline (reference sequence). The germline V and J ends were trimmed by 5 bases and 3 bases, with 7 bases remaining between them. This CDR3 spans 12 amino acids.

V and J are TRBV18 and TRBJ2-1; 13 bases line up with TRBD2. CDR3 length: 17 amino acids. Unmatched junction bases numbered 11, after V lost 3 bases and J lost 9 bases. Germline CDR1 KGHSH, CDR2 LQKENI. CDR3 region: CASSPRGLAGAGGEQFF. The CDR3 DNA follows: TGTGCCAGCTCACCGAGAGGACTAGCGGGGGCGGGCGGTGAGCAGTTCTTC. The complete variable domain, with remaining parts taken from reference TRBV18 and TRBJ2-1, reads NAGVMQNPRHLVRRRGQEARLRCSPMKGHSHVYWYRQLPEEGLKFMVYLQKENIIDESGMPKERFSAEFPKEGPSILRIQQVVRGDSAAYFCASSPRGLAGAGGEQFFGPGTRLTVL.